The present T cell receptor beta chain was sequenced within a study of TIL therapy for anti-PD-1-resistant metastatic lung cancer. This CDR3 spans 13 amino acids. The V and J ends lost 3 bases and 6 bases, in that order; junction bases with no gene match: 5. Germline lookup yields CDR1 MNHNS and CDR2 SASEGT. Time point meaning: pre-treatment sample, taken before nivolumab and TIL therapy. This was the immunoSEQ v3 assay. Sequencing used immunoSEQ multiplex PCR; TCRdb keeps in-frame clones, though not all of them. This sample has approximately 47,000 clones, with 80% to 90% found just once. V gene TRBV6-1 combines with J gene TRBJ2-7; 7 bases fit TRBD1. The sequence was collected from a person between 25 and 80 years old with non-small cell lung cancer. Sequenced material: blood, taken at baseline. CDR3 loop: CASSEGQNTEQYF. CDR3 nucleotides: TGTGCCAGCAGTGAGGGACAGAACACCGAGCAGTACTTC.